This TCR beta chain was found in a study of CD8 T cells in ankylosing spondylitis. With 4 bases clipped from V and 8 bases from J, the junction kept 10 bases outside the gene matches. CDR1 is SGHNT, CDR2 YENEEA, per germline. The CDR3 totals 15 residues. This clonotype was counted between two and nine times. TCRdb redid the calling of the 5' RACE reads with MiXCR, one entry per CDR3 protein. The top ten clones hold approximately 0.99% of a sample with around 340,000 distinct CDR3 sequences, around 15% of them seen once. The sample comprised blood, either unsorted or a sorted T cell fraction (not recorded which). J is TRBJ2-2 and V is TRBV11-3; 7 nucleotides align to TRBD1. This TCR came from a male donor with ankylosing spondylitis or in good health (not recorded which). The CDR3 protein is CASSSTGQVRGELFF. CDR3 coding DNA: TGTGCCAGCAGCTCCACCGGACAGGTCCGGGGGGAGCTGTTTTTT.